Following are 32 T cell receptor beta chains from one sample sequenced in a study of cytomegalovirus exposure and HLA in healthy donors. Using immunoSEQ multiplex PCR, the repertoire was profiled, and TCRdb retains in-frame clones only, with some absent. The sample lists 150,000 to 250,000 clones; 65% to 90% were seen once. The source material was PBMCs. These receptors all come from a woman younger than 45 in good health and CMV-seropositive.

The gene calls are TRBV15 and TRBJ1-3, with TRBD1 matching over 7 bases. The CDR3 spans 15 residues. In germline, CDR1 is LNHNV, CDR2 YYDKDF (reference sequence). Trimming took 3 bases from V and 2 from J; bases not matched to a gene: 4. The CDR3 is CATSRTTGAGNTIYF. CDR3 nucleotides: TGTGCCACCAGCAGGACTACAGGGGCTGGAAACACCATATATTTT.

This chain uses TRBV29-1 with TRBJ2-1; 10 bases align to TRBD2. CDR3 length: 17 residues. The V gene end was trimmed by 8 bases and the J gene end by 8 bases; junction bases not matched to a gene: 21. Germline assignment: CDR1 SQVTM and CDR2 ANQGSEA. CDR3 DNA: TGCAGCTCCTCCCCTCCGGCTAGCGGGAGATACGTGGATGAGCAGTTCTTC. Its protein product is CSSSPPASGRYVDEQFF.

In nucleotides, the CDR3 is TGTGCCGTCCTTAGAGGCGGGAACACAGATACGCAGTATTTT. Its translation: CAVLRGGNTDTQYF. The rearrangement uses TRBV2 and TRBJ2-3; tentatively, D is TRBD2 (6 bases). The CDR3 has 14 amino acids. V lost 11 bases, J lost 2 bases, and 17 bases lay in between. In germline, CDR1 is SNHLY, CDR2 FYNNEI.

This rearrangement joins TRBV18 to TRBJ2-7; 11 bases agree with TRBD1. Germline CDR1 reads KGHSH; CDR2 reads LQKENI. Losses at the gene ends were 6 bases for V and 4 bases for J; bases not matched to a gene: 5. The length of the CDR3 is 14 residues. For the CDR3, the DNA is TGTGCCAGCTCGGGACAGGGGGACTTATACGAGCAGTACTTC. Translating it yields CASSGQGDLYEQYF.

V usage is TRBV5-1 and J usage is TRBJ2-1; 10 bases match TRBD2. Germline CDR1 reads SGHRS; CDR2 reads YFSETQ. CDR3 size: 17 residues. V shed 0 bases and J 3 bases; nucleotides not matched to a gene: 6. This CDR3 is CASSLALTSGVYNEQFF. The CDR3 bases are TGCGCCAGCAGCTTGGCCCTCACTAGCGGGGTCTACAATGAGCAGTTCTTC.

The chain couples TRBV5-4 to TRBJ2-5; possibly TRBD2 for D (5 bases). Germline V gives CDR1 SGHNT, CDR2 YYREEE (reference sequence). V gave up 4 bases and J gave up 0 bases, with 7 bases separating them. The CDR3 is 13 residues long. The CDR3 region has the DNA TGTGCCAGCAGCCCCGGGAACCAAGAGACCCAGTACTTC. Translation gives CASSPGNQETQYF.

The chain employs TRBV7-9 and TRBJ2-1; 8 bases align to TRBD2. The CDR3 has 13 amino acids. The germline CDR1 and CDR2 sequences are SEHNR and FQNEAQ (reference sequence). CDR3 nucleotides: TGTGCAGGGGGGCGGGAGGCTTACTCTGAGCAGTTCTTC. It translates to CAGGREAYSEQFF. The full variable domain, completed using reference TRBV7-9 and TRBJ2-1, is DTGVSQNPRHKITKRGQNVTFRCDPISEHNRLYWYRQTLGQGPEFLTYFQNEAQLEKSRLLSDRFSAERPKGSFSTLEIQRTEQGDSAMYLCAGGREAYSEQFFGPGTRLTVL.

This rearrangement joins TRBV15 to TRBJ2-1; a possible D gene is TRBD2 (5 bases). Germline CDR1 LNHNV, CDR2 YYDKDF (reference sequence). Trimming took 0 bases from V and 0 from J, leaving 15 bases between them. The CDR3 length is 18 residues. The CDR3 spells CATSRDLGGLVSYNEQFF. The CDR3 region has the DNA TGTGCCACCAGCAGAGATCTAGGAGGACTTGTCTCCTACAATGAGCAGTTCTTC.

This sequence joins TRBV5-1 and TRBJ2-3, with no clear D. Between the trimmed V and J ends, which lost 3 bases and 1 base, there was a span of 12 bases. Germline V gives CDR1 SGHRS, CDR2 YFSETQ. The CDR3 has 15 residues. This chain's CDR3 is CASSSTVTGTDTQYF. CDR3 coding DNA: TGCGCCAGCAGCTCCACGGTCACCGGCACAGATACGCAGTATTTT.

CDR3 in amino acids: CASSPPRGAAGELFF. The CDR3 DNA follows: TGTGCCAGCAGCCCCCCCCGGGGGGCAGCCGGGGAGCTGTTTTTT. The chain has TRBV7-9 and TRBJ2-2; TRBD2 is a possible D gene (7 bases). V was trimmed by 5 bases and J by 6 bases, leaving 16 bases between them. There are 15 residues in the CDR3. The germline CDR1 and CDR2 sequences are SEHNR and FQNEAQ (reference sequence).

V usage is TRBV5-4 and J usage is TRBJ2-5, with 10 bases matching TRBD2. This CDR3 has 15 residues. Germline V lookup: CDR1 SGHNT, CDR2 YYREEE (reference sequence). The ends lost 3 bases at V and 2 bases at J; junction bases unmatched: 4. CDR3: CASSSKLAGQETQYF. The DNA of the CDR3 is TGTGCCAGCAGCTCCAAACTAGCGGGGCAAGAGACCCAGTACTTC.

The chain employs TRBV27 and TRBJ2-1, with a weak D call TRBD2 (6 bases). The CDR3 spans 13 residues. Trimming stripped 5 bases from V and 2 bases from J, with 7 bases between. Germline assignment: CDR1 MNHEY and CDR2 SMNVEV (reference sequence). The CDR3 protein is CASSGTAYNEQFF. The CDR3 DNA reads TGTGCCAGCAGTGGGACTGCCTACAATGAGCAGTTCTTC.

The table lists this clone with a count of one. V usage is TRBV18 and J usage is TRBJ1-1; D may be TRBD1 (6 bases). In germline, CDR1 is KGHSH, CDR2 LQKENI. CDR3 length: 16 residues. V lost 2 bases and J lost 10, with 23 bases in between. The CDR3 protein is CASSPVTGTKFSGAFF. The DNA for the CDR3 is TGTGCCAGCTCACCAGTTACAGGGACGAAATTCTCCGGAGCTTTCTTT.

The V and J genes are TRBV11-3 and TRBJ1-1; no firm D call. This CDR3 has 14 residues. Deletions cut 1 base from V and 1 base from J, with 7 bases between. Germline V gene lookup returns CDR1 SGHNT and CDR2 YENEEA. CDR3 protein: CASSLAGENTEAFF. The CDR3 DNA reads as TGTGCCAGCAGCTTAGCCGGGGAGAACACTGAAGCTTTCTTT.

V is TRBV28 and J is TRBJ2-1; 9 nucleotides match TRBD1. The CDR3 covers 18 residues. The germline CDR1 and CDR2 sequences are MDHEN and SYDVKM. The V segment lost 2 bases and the J segment 1 base; nucleotides outside the gene matches: 9. CDR3 region: CASSLTGTGTLSYNEQFF. DNA for the CDR3: TGTGCCAGCAGTTTAACAGGGACAGGGACTTTATCCTACAATGAGCAGTTCTTC.

The V and J genes are TRBV5-1 and TRBJ2-5; 7 bases are a match to TRBD1. The CDR3 sequence is 14 residues long. Unmatched junction bases numbered 8, after V lost 4 bases and J lost 5 bases. Germline CDR1 SGHRS, CDR2 YFSETQ. The CDR3 DNA sequence: TGCGCCAGCAGCCAAACAGGGGATCGGGAGACCCAGTACTTC. Protein sequence: CASSQTGDRETQYF.

This chain connects TRBV5-1 to TRBJ2-1, with TRBD2 as a possible D gene (5 bases). Trimming stripped 0 bases from V and 10 bases from J, with 20 bases between. The length of the CDR3 is 16 residues. Germline V lookup: CDR1 SGHRS, CDR2 YFSETQ. CDR3 coding DNA: TGCGCCAGCAGCTTGGCCGGCGGGTACCCCCCCCCGGAGCAGTTCTTC. The encoded protein is CASSLAGGYPPPEQFF.

The CDR3 loop is CATSRTVGELFF. The CDR3 DNA is TGTGCCACCTCTCGGACAGTCGGGGAGCTGTTTTTT. This chain joins TRBV15 and TRBJ2-2; tentative D call: TRBD1 (6 bases). V lost 8 bases and J lost 7, with 11 bases in between. Germline values: CDR1 LNHNV, CDR2 YYDKDF (reference sequence). The CDR3 has 12 amino acids.

The chain couples TRBV2 to TRBJ2-2; D remains ambiguous. Trimming removed 3 bases at V and 0 bases at J, with 8 bases between. The CDR3 is made up of 15 amino acids. CDR1 is SNHLY and CDR2 is FYNNEI in the germline V gene. The CDR3 sequence: CASSDEQPNTGELFF. The CDR3 region has the DNA TGTGCCAGCAGTGACGAGCAACCGAACACCGGGGAGCTGTTTTTT.

The J gene is TRBJ2-6, the V gene TRBV14; unclear D gene. V gave up 2 bases and J gave up 0 bases, with 11 bases separating them. Germline V CDR1 and CDR2: SGHDN, FVKESK. The CDR3 totals 17 residues. The CDR3 DNA sequence: TGTGCCAGCAGCCAATTCGTCCGTAGCTCTGGGGCCAACGTCCTGACTTTC. Amino acid sequence: CASSQFVRSSGANVLTF.

The rearrangement links TRBV5-1 to TRBJ2-7, with D tentatively TRBD1 (5 bases). Trimming took off 2 bases at V and 2 bases at J, with 8 bases between the two ends. CDR3 length: 13 residues. The V gene's germline CDR1 is SGHRS and CDR2 YFSETQ. The CDR3 DNA follows: TGCGCCAGCAGCTTCGACAGAGCCTACGAGCAGTACTTC. Its translation is CASSFDRAYEQYF.

The chain couples TRBV6-1 to TRBJ1-2; D not resolved. In germline, CDR1 is MNHNS, CDR2 SASEGT. CDR3 length: 11 residues. The V gene lost 4 bases and the J gene lost 8 bases, with 8 bases spanning the gap. CDR3 protein: CASSVRRGYTF. Here the CDR3 DNA reads TGTGCCAGCAGTGTACGGCGGGGCTACACCTTC.

The chain combines TRBV7-2 with TRBJ2-1; 7 bases align to TRBD2. The CDR3 sequence is 14 residues long. CDR1 is SGHTA and CDR2 is FQGNSA in the germline V gene. The ends lost 5 bases at V and 8 bases at J; junction bases unmatched: 9. DNA of the CDR3: TGTGCCAGCAGCCTACTGGGGAGGGCTGATGAGCAGTTCTTC. Encoded protein: CASSLLGRADEQFF.

In this sample, this clone turned up once. Other DNA sequences within the sample encode an identical CDR3. This sequence joins TRBV27 and TRBJ1-2; TRBD1 is a possible D gene (5 bases). Trimming stripped 5 bases from V and 0 bases from J, with 10 bases between. The germline V gene encodes CDR1 MNHEY and CDR2 SMNVEV (reference sequence). CDR3 length: 14 amino acids. In DNA form, the CDR3 reads TGTGCCAGCAGTCCCACAGGAGCTAACTATGGCTACACCTTC. Residues: CASSPTGANYGYTF.

V and J are TRBV5-1 and TRBJ1-3; D gene ambiguous. The CDR3 is 15 residues long. V gave up 0 bases and J gave up 3 bases, with 10 bases separating them. The germline gives CDR1 SGHRS, CDR2 YFSETQ. CDR3 residues: CASSLGSSGGNTIYF. In nucleotides, the CDR3 is TGCGCCAGCAGCTTGGGGTCATCGGGTGGAAACACCATATATTTT. The full variable domain, in which reference TRBV5-1 and TRBJ1-3 provide the parts outside the CDR3, is KAGVTQTPRYLIKTRGQQVTLSCSPISGHRSVSWYQQTPGQGLQFLFEYFSETQRNKGNFPGRFSGRQFSNSRSEMNVSTLELGDSALYLCASSLGSSGGNTIYFGEGSWLTVV.

The chain carries TRBV5-4 and TRBJ2-7; 9 nucleotides line up with TRBD2. The CDR3 totals 15 residues. Losses at the gene ends were 0 bases for V and 4 bases for J; bases not matched to a gene: 5. Germline CDR1 SGHNT, CDR2 YYREEE (reference sequence). CDR3 in amino acids: CASSLVGSGSYEQYF. Written as DNA, the CDR3 is TGTGCCAGCAGCTTGGTTGGTAGCGGGAGTTACGAGCAGTACTTC.

The V and J genes are TRBV2 and TRBJ2-5; D may be TRBD2 (5 bases). The CDR3 is 13 residues long. V lost 4 bases and J 4 bases, leaving 10 bases between the germline ends. In germline, CDR1 is SNHLY, CDR2 FYNNEI. CDR3 DNA sequence: TGTGCCAGCAGTGCGGGGATTCGAGAGACCCAGTACTTC. This gives the protein CASSAGIRETQYF.

The count of this clone is one. The gene calls are TRBV20-1 and TRBJ2-1, with D possibly TRBD2 on 6 matching bases. Germline V gives CDR1 DFQATT, CDR2 SNEGSKA (reference sequence). The length of the CDR3 is 11 residues. The ends were cut back, 5 bases at V and 9 bases at J, with 11 bases in the middle. In DNA, the CDR3 is TGCAGTGCTCCCTGGGACTCTGAGCAGTTCTTC. It is translated as CSAPWDSEQFF.

The chain joins TRBV2 to TRBJ2-7, with D possibly being TRBD1 (5 bases). Per germline, CDR1 SNHLY and CDR2 FYNNEI. The CDR3 has 12 residues. V lost 6 bases, J lost 0 bases, and 6 bases lay in between. The CDR3 protein is CASRDTSYEQYF. In nucleotides, the CDR3 is TGTGCCAGCAGGGACACCTCCTACGAGCAGTACTTC.

The gene calls are TRBV11-2 and TRBJ2-7; the D is unclear. This CDR3 comprises 15 residues. The V end was cut by 0 bases, the J end by 3 bases, with 12 bases between. The germline V gene has CDR1 SGHAT and CDR2 FQNNGV. The CDR3 here is CASSLDRAYSYEQYF. The CDR3 nucleotides are TGTGCCAGCAGCTTAGATCGCGCCTACAGCTACGAGCAGTACTTC.

DNA for the CDR3: TGTGCCATCAGCGCTACAGGGGAAAGGGGGACCGGGGAGCTGTTTTTT. Its translation: CAISATGERGTGELFF. V gene TRBV10-3 combines with J gene TRBJ2-2; TRBD1 aligns across 7 bases. The V gene's germline CDR1 is ENHRY and CDR2 SYGVKD. This CDR3 is 16 amino acids long. The trim removed 6 bases at V and 5 bases at J, leaving 12 bases unmatched.

V is TRBV2 and J is TRBJ2-7, with TRBD2 identical over 8 bases. The CDR3 runs to 15 residues. The trim removed 7 bases at V and 2 bases at J, leaving 10 bases unmatched. Germline CDR1 is SNHLY and CDR2 is FYNNEI. Written as DNA, the CDR3 is TGTGCCAGCAAGGGCGGACTAGCCCACGCCTACGAGCAGTACTTC. It codes for CASKGGLAHAYEQYF.